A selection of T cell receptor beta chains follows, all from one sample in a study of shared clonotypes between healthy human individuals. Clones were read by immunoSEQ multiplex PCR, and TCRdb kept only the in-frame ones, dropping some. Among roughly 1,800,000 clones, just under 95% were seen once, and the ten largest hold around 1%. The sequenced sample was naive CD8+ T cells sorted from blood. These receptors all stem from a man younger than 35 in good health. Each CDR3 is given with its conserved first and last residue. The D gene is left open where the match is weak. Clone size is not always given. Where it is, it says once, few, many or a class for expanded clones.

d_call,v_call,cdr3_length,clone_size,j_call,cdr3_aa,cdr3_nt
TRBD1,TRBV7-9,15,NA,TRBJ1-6,CASSGQVGTNSPLHF,TGTGCCAGCAGCGGACAGGTGGGAACTAATTCACCCCTCCACTTT
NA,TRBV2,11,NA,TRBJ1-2,CASSGNPGYTF,TGTGCCAGCAGTGGAAACCCAGGCTACACCTTC
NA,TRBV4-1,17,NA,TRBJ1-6,CASSQEQRGGLNSPLHF,TGCGCCAGCAGCCAAGAACAGCGGGGGGGCCTTAATTCACCCCTCCACTTT
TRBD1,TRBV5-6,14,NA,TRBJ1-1,CASSLQGVGTEAFF,TGTGCCAGCAGCTTACAGGGGGTGGGAACTGAAGCTTTCTTT
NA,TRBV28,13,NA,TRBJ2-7,CASSFGWSYEQYF,TGTGCCAGCAGTTTCGGGTGGTCCTACGAGCAGTACTTC
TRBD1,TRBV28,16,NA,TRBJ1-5,CASEGAEFEVNQPQHF,TGTGCCAGCGAGGGGGCAGAGTTTGAGGTCAATCAGCCCCAGCATTTT
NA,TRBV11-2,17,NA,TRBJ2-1,CASSFIIAARTNNEQFF,TGTGCCAGCAGCTTTATTATAGCGGCCAGAACTAACAATGAGCAGTTCTTC
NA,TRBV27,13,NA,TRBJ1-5,CASSRNSAGPQHF,TGTGCCAGCAGTCGAAACAGTGCGGGGCCCCAGCATTTT
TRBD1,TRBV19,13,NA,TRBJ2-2,CASSGGYTGELFF,TGTGCCAGTTCAGGGGGATACACCGGGGAGCTGTTTTTT
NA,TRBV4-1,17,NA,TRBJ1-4,CASSQDLGGGADEKLFF,TGCGCCAGCAGCCAAGATCTGGGTGGGGGCGCAGATGAAAAACTGTTTTTT
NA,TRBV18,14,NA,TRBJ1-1,CASSPDSVNTEAFF,TGTGCCAGCTCACCGGATTCAGTGAACACTGAAGCTTTCTTT
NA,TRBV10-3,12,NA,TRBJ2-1,CAISESYNEQFF,TGTGCCATCAGTGAGTCCTACAATGAGCAGTTCTTC
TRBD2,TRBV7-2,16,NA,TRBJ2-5,CASSARLAGTKETQYF,TGTGCCAGCAGCGCGCGACTAGCGGGGACGAAAGAGACCCAGTACTTC
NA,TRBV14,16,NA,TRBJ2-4,CASSPHGFVAKNIQYF,TGTGCCAGCAGCCCCCACGGGTTTGTAGCCAAAAACATTCAGTACTTC
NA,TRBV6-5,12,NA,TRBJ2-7,CASIPPSGEQYF,TGTGCCAGCATTCCCCCGTCGGGGGAACAGTACTTC
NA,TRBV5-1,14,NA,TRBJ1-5,CASSLGQGDQPQHF,TGCGCCAGCAGCTTGGGGCAGGGTGATCAGCCCCAGCATTTT
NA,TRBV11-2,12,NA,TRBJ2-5,CASSPYGETQYF,TGTGCCAGCAGCCCTTACGGGGAGACCCAGTACTTC
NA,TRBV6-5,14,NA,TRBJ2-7,CASSYGTETYEQYF,TGTGCCAGCAGTTATGGGACGGAGACCTACGAGCAGTACTTC
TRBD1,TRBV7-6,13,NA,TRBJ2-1,CASSWGQADEQFF,TGTGCCAGCAGCTGGGGACAGGCAGATGAGCAGTTCTTC
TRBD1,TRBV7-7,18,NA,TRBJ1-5,CASSLGQGARFSNQPQHF,TGTGCTAGCAGCTTGGGACAGGGGGCGCGTTTTAGCAATCAGCCCCAGCATTTT
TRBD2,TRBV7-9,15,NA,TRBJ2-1,CASSLVAGGLIEQFF,TGTGCCAGCAGCTTAGTAGCGGGGGGGCTTATTGAGCAGTTCTTC
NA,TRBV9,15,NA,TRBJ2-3,CASSVDGMGTDTQYF,TGTGCCAGCAGCGTAGACGGTATGGGCACAGATACGCAGTATTTT
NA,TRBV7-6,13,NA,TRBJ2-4,CASSLKGEADLYF,TGTGCCAGCAGCTTAAAGGGTGAGGCCGATCTGTACTTC
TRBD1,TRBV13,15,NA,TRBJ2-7,CASSSRAGTAYEQYF,TGTGCCAGCAGCTCAAGGGCAGGGACAGCCTACGAGCAGTACTTC
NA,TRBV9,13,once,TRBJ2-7,CASSGDIPYEQYF,TGTGCCAGCAGCGGGGACATTCCCTACGAGCAGTACTTC
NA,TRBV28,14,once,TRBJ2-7,CASTTPGQTYEQYF,TGTGCCAGCACCACCCCAGGACAGACCTACGAGCAGTACTTC
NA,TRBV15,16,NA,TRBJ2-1,CATSRDREGHEDEQFF,TGTGCCACCAGCAGAGATCGTGAGGGCCACGAGGATGAGCAGTTCTTC
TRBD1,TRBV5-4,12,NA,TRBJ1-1,CASSSTGPEAFF,TGTGCCAGCAGCTCGACAGGGCCTGAAGCTTTCTTT
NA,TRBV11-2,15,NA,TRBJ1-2,CASSLAPSALGGYTF,TGTGCCAGCAGCTTAGCCCCCAGTGCCCTGGGGGGCTACACCTTC
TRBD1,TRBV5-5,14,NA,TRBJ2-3,CASSVTGGRDTQYF,TGTGCCAGCAGCGTGACAGGGGGCAGGGATACGCAGTATTTT
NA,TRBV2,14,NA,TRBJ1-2,CASTAPNNDYGYTF,TGTGCCAGCACAGCCCCTAACAATGACTATGGCTACACCTTC
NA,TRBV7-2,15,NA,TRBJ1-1,CASSFTQGMNTEAFF,TGTGCCAGCAGCTTCACACAGGGCATGAACACTGAAGCTTTCTTT
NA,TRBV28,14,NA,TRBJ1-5,CASSLRLINQPQHF,TGTGCCAGCAGTTTGAGGTTAATCAATCAGCCCCAGCATTTT
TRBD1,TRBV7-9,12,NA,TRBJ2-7,CASSFQGDEQYF,TGTGCCAGCAGCTTCCAGGGGGATGAGCAGTACTTC
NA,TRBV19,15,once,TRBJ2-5,CASSTPGTGKETQYF,TGTGCCAGTAGTACACCAGGGACGGGAAAAGAGACCCAGTACTTC
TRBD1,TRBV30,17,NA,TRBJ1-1,CAWSGDSLLLPNTEAFF,TGTGCCTGGAGTGGGGACAGCCTCCTTCTGCCGAACACTGAAGCTTTCTTT
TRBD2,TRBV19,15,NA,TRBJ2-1,CASSIGGTSGNEQFF,TGTGCCAGTAGTATAGGTGGGACTAGCGGAAATGAGCAGTTCTTC
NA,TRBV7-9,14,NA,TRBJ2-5,CASSPPQGEETQYF,TGTGCCAGCAGCCCCCCCCAAGGTGAAGAGACCCAGTACTTC
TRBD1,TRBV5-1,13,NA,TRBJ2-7,CASRGTGDYEQYF,TGCGCCAGCAGAGGGACAGGTGATTACGAGCAGTACTTC
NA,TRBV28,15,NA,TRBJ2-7,CASSLPLSSSYEQYF,TGTGCCAGCAGTTTACCCCTTAGCAGCTCCTACGAGCAGTACTTC
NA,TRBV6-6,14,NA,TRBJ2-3,CASSQGMGLDTQYF,TGTGCCAGCAGTCAAGGGATGGGGTTAGATACGCAGTATTTT
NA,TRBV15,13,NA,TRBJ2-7,CATSKGVTYEQYF,TGTGCCACCAGCAAAGGGGTGACCTACGAGCAGTACTTC
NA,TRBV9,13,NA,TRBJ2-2,CASSVDGTGELFF,TGTGCCAGCAGCGTAGACGGGACCGGGGAGCTGTTTTTT
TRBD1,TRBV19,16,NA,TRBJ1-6,CASSPTGGAGNSPLHF,TGTGCCAGTAGCCCCACAGGGGGCGCGGGTAATTCACCCCTCCACTTT
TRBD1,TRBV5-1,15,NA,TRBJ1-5,CASSLQGTSNQPQHF,TGCGCCAGCAGCTTACAGGGGACGAGCAATCAGCCCCAGCATTTT
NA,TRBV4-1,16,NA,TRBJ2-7,CASSQDRGALSYEQYF,TGCGCCAGCAGCCAAGATCGAGGAGCCCTCTCCTACGAGCAGTACTTC
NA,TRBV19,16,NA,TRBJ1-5,CASSPWDGDINQPQHF,TGTGCCAGTAGCCCTTGGGACGGGGACATCAATCAGCCCCAGCATTTT
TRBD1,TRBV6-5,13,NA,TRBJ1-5,CASSKTGFQPQHF,TGTGCCAGCAGCAAGACAGGGTTTCAGCCCCAGCATTTT
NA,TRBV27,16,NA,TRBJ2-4,CASTITAVVAKNIQYF,TGTGCCAGCACTATCACCGCGGTGGTGGCCAAAAACATTCAGTACTTC
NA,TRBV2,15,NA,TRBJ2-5,CASSPRSRLQETQYF,TGTGCCAGCAGTCCCCGTTCTCGGCTCCAAGAGACCCAGTACTTC
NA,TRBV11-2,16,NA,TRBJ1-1,CASSLRLGLPNTEAFF,TGTGCCAGCAGCTTAAGATTGGGCCTCCCAAACACTGAAGCTTTCTTT
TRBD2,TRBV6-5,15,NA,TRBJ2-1,CASKNSGSSYNEQFF,TGTGCCAGCAAAAACAGCGGGAGCTCCTACAATGAGCAGTTCTTC
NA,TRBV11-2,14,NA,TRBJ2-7,CASSPGAGSYEQYF,TGTGCCAGCAGCCCCGGGGCAGGTTCCTACGAGCAGTACTTC
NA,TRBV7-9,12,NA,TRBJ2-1,CASQGPGDEQFF,TGTGCCAGCCAGGGTCCGGGCGATGAGCAGTTCTTC
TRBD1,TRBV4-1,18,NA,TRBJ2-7,CASSQDEALGTASYEQYF,TGCGCCAGCAGCCAAGATGAGGCGTTGGGGACAGCCTCCTACGAGCAGTACTTC